This T cell receptor beta chain was observed in a study of blood T cells in healthy people across ages. Study findings and constraints: Per million T cells, the diversity of TCR beta decreased roughly linearly as age advanced.

Then a second PCR, running roughly 7 to 11 cycles, was carried out with a sample-barcoded 5' primer and a J-beta primer mix. TCRdb re-called the 5' RACE reads with MiXCR, one entry per CDR3 protein. The table records approximately 780,000 distinct CDR3 sequences, 20% to 30% of them present only once. To note about this clonotype: Its antigen remains unknown.

This CDR3 spans 16 amino acids. V dropped 0 bases and J dropped 0 bases, with 12 bases sitting between them. Germline V gene data show CDR1 as MNHNY and CDR2 as SVGAGI (reference sequence). These data were also reused for a study on T cells of mothers and their children.

Sequenced material: blood. This clonotype was obtained from a boy between 10 and 17 years old in good health. The chain combines TRBV6-6 with TRBJ2-7, with D perhaps matching TRBD2 (6 bases). CDR3 protein: CASSYSGGGNSYEQYF. The CDR3, as DNA: TGTGCCAGCAGTTACTCCGGAGGAGGGAACTCCTACGAGCAGTACTTC.